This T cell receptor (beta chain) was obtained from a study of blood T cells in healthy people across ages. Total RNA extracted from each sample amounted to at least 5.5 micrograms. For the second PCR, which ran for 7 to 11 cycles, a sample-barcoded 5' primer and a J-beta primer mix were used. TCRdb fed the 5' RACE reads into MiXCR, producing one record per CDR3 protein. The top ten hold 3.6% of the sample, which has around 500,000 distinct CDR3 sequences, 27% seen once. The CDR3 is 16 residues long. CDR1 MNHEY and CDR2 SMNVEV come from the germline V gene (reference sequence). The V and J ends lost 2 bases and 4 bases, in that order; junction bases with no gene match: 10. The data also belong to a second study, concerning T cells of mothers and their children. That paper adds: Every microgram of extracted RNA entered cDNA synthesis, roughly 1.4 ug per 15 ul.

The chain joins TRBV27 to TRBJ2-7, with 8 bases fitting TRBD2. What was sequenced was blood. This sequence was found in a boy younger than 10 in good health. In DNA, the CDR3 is TGTGCCAGCAGTTTAATCGGGAGGGCTTCAATATACGAGCAGTACTTC. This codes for CASSLIGRASIYEQYF.